This record looks at one TCR beta chain sequence and its context. The antigen remains unidentified. Using immunoSEQ multiplex PCR, the repertoire was profiled, and TCRdb retains in-frame clones only, with some absent. This sample has under 100,000 clones; approximately 96% occur once, and the top ten carry about 0.8%. V lost 8 bases, J lost 9 bases, and 21 bases lay in between. The CDR3 loop spans 14 amino acids. The V gene's germline CDR1 is SNHLY and CDR2 FYNNEI. The sample is drawn from a study of cytomegalovirus exposure and HLA in healthy donors. General study findings and limits: Cytomegalovirus association was assigned to about 180 TCR beta chains. In the approximately 120 validation repertoires, a later analysis found that first-cohort TCR clusters tended to co-occur. Among TCR sequences, most were rare, though some public TCRs appeared in many donors.

The sequencing input was PBMCs. The chain links TRBV2 to TRBJ2-3; TRBD1 might be the D (6 bases). The source is a man younger than 35 in good health and CMV-seronegative. The CDR3 region has the DNA TGTGCCAGCGGAATGTATCCGGAGACAGGAACGCAGTATTTT. The encoded protein is CASGMYPETGTQYF. Supplemented by reference TRBV2 and TRBJ2-3, the full variable domain reads EPEVTQTPSHQVTQMGQEVILRCVPISNHLYFYWYRQILGQKVEFLVSFYNNEISEKSEIFDDQFSVERPDGSNFTLKIRSTKLEDSAMYFCASGMYPETGTQYFGPGTRLTVL.